These 3 T cell receptor beta chains came from one sample sequenced in a study of molecular identifiers for immune sequencing clone quantification. TCRdb passed the PCR reads through MiXCR, listing each CDR3 protein once. Of about 10,000 distinct CDR3 sequences listed, roughly 18% are singletons. The sample taken for sequencing was naive CD8+ T cells from blood, with Jurkat cell RNA spiked in. Subset of the sample: FACS-sorted CD8+CD4-CCR7+CD45RA+ naive T cells. Source of these receptors: a human donor in good health. Some libraries in this study had Jurkat cell RNA spiked in.

Judged by abundance, this clonotype is medium-sized. V is TRBV29-1 and J is TRBJ2-2, with 8 positions matching TRBD2. CDR1 and CDR2 from the germline V gene are SQVTM and ANQGSEA. The ends lost 4 bases at V and 0 bases at J; junction bases unmatched: 4. The CDR3 is 15 residues long. The CDR3 coding sequence is TGCAGCGTTGTCTTAGCGGGAACGAACACCGGGGAGCTGTTTTTT. Translating it yields CSVVLAGTNTGELFF.

This clonotype is deemed medium-sized. The chain links TRBV20-1 to TRBJ2-7; 8 bases map to TRBD2. Trimming at V came to 0 bases and at J to 4 bases, leaving 11 bases not matched to a gene. Germline CDR1 DFQATT, CDR2 SNEGSKA (reference sequence). CDR3 size: 16 residues. The CDR3 sequence: CSARDRREALWYEQYF. Written as DNA, the CDR3 is TGCAGTGCTAGAGATCGGCGGGAGGCCCTTTGGTACGAGCAGTACTTC.

The sample holds a few counts of this clonotype. The chain uses TRBV19 and TRBJ2-2, with D perhaps TRBD1 (5 bases). The V end was cut by 8 bases, the J end by 2 bases, with 12 bases between. This CDR3 has 14 residues. Germline CDR1 reads LNHDA; CDR2 reads SQIVND (reference sequence). The CDR3 DNA sequence: TGTGCCAGTTCGTGGACAACCAACACCGGGGAGCTGTTTTTT. Its translation is CASSWTTNTGELFF.